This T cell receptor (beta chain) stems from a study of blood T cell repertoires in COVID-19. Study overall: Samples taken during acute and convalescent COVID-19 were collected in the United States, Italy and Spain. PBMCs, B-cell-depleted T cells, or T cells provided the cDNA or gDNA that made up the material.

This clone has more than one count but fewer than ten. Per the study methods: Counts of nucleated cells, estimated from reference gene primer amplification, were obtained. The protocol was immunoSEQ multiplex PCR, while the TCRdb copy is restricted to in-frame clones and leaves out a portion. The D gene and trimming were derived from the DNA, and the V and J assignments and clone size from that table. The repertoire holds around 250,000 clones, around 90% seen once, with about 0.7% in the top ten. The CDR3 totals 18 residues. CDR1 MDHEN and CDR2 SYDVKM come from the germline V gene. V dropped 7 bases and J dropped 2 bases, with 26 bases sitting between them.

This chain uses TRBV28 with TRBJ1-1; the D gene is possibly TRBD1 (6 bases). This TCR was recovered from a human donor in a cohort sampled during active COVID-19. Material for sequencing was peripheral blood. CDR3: CASTASRGPFNFNTEAFF. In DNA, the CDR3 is TGTGCCAGCACCGCCTCCAGGGGTCCCTTCAACTTTAACACTGAAGCTTTCTTT.